What follows are 32 T cell receptor beta chains derived from one specimen sequenced in a study of blood T cell repertoires in COVID-19. The repertoire was sequenced with immunoSEQ multiplex PCR; TCRdb's copy has only in-frame clones and lacks some. The sample has approximately 210,000 clones; roughly 84% are singletons. Sequenced input: PBMCs or T cells enriched from blood (not recorded which). The source of these receptors is a man aged 25 to 40 in a cohort exposed to, infected with or recovered from COVID-19 (not recorded which).

The CDR3 DNA sequence: TGTGCCAGCAGAAGCGGAGTCCTATACGAGCAGTACTTC. Protein sequence: CASRSGVLYEQYF. This chain uses TRBV28 with TRBJ2-7; a possible D gene is TRBD2 (5 bases). Between the trimmed V and J ends, which lost 6 bases and 4 bases, there was a span of 13 bases. Germline CDR1 reads MDHEN; CDR2 reads SYDVKM. The CDR3 spans 13 residues.

The chain has TRBV2 and TRBJ1-5, with D possibly TRBD1 on 6 matching bases. From germline, CDR1 is SNHLY and CDR2 FYNNEI. Trimming took off 4 bases at V and 7 bases at J, with 14 bases between the two ends. CDR3 length: 14 amino acids. CDR3 in amino acids: CASSAGASKQPQHF. In DNA, the CDR3 is TGTGCCAGCAGTGCAGGGGCGTCTAAACAGCCCCAGCATTTT. Supplemented by reference TRBV2 and TRBJ1-5, the full variable domain reads EPEVTQTPSHQVTQMGQEVILRCVPISNHLYFYWYRQILGQKVEFLVSFYNNEISEKSEIFDDQFSVERPDGSNFTLKIRSTKLEDSAMYFCASSAGASKQPQHFGDGTRLSIL.

The V call is TRBV10-3, the J call TRBJ2-7, with a possible D match to TRBD1 (6 bases). Trimming pared 0 bases from V and 7 bases from J, leaving 13 bases between. Germline assignment: CDR1 ENHRY and CDR2 SYGVKD. This CDR3 is built from 14 residues. The CDR3 protein is CAISESTGLEEQYF. The CDR3 DNA is TGTGCCATCAGTGAGTCTACAGGGCTAGAAGAGCAGTACTTC.

V gene TRBV29-1 combines with J gene TRBJ2-2; 15 nucleotides agree with TRBD2. This CDR3 contains 21 residues. CDR1 and CDR2 (germline): SQVTM, ANQGSEA. V lost 6 bases and J lost 0; bases outside the gene matches: 17. The CDR3 loop reads CSVRPQYEGTSGRPNTGELFF. The DNA of the CDR3 is TGCAGCGTGAGGCCACAATACGAAGGGACTAGCGGGAGGCCGAACACCGGGGAGCTGTTTTTT.

The genes are TRBV5-1 and TRBJ2-7; D perhaps matches TRBD1 (5 bases). V was trimmed by 0 bases and J by 2 bases, leaving 12 bases between them. The germline V gene has CDR1 SGHRS and CDR2 YFSETQ. The CDR3 runs 15 residues. CDR3 nucleotides: TGCGCCAGCAGCTTGGCCTCAGGGTTGGCCTACGAGCAGTACTTC. Translating gives CASSLASGLAYEQYF.

At least ten counts were recorded for this clone. V gene TRBV28 combines with J gene TRBJ1-5, with a possible D match to TRBD1 (6 bases). This CDR3 contains 15 residues. The V and J ends lost 2 bases and 2 bases respectively, with 10 bases between them. Germline CDR1 MDHEN, CDR2 SYDVKM. The CDR3 DNA sequence: TGTGCCAGCAGTTTAGCAGGACAGCGCAATCAGCCCCAGCATTTT. As protein: CASSLAGQRNQPQHF.

In its sample, this clone was seen once. V gene TRBV7-9 combines with J gene TRBJ2-7, with 9 nucleotides matching TRBD2. CDR3 length equals 14 residues. The germline CDR1 and CDR2 sequences are SEHNR and FQNEAQ (reference sequence). The CDR3 reads CAGGLAGLTYEQYF. CDR3 coding DNA: TGTGCGGGGGGTCTAGCGGGACTAACCTACGAGCAGTACTTC.

This chain links TRBV7-9 with TRBJ1-1; D not certain. CDR3 length equals 14 residues. Trimming left V 2 bases short and J 1 base short, with 8 bases between. Germline V gene sequence: CDR1 SEHNR, CDR2 FQNEAQ (reference sequence). This chain's CDR3 is CASSLRSGNTEAFF. In DNA form, the CDR3 reads TGTGCCAGCAGCTTAAGATCCGGGAACACTGAAGCTTTCTTT. Combining the CDR3 with reference TRBV7-9 and TRBJ1-1 gives the whole variable domain DTGVSQNPRHKITKRGQNVTFRCDPISEHNRLYWYRQTLGQGPEFLTYFQNEAQLEKSRLLSDRFSAERPKGSFSTLEIQRTEQGDSAMYLCASSLRSGNTEAFFGQGTRLTVV.

This chain links TRBV25-1 with TRBJ1-2; no clear D gene. V was pared by 4 bases and J by 8 bases, with 14 bases between. This CDR3 comprises 13 residues. CDR1 and CDR2 from the germline V gene are MGHDK and SYGVNS. The CDR3 DNA reads as TGTGCCAGCAGTGGAGGTCAGACTCTGGGCTACACCTTC. This encodes CASSGGQTLGYTF.

The chain links TRBV12-3 or TRBV12-4 to TRBJ1-6; D is unresolved. The germline V and J ends were trimmed by 4 bases and 14 bases, with 12 bases remaining between them. The CDR3 loop spans 12 amino acids. The CDR3 reads CASSSSVSALHF. The DNA of the CDR3 is TGTGCCAGCAGTTCTTCTGTTTCGGCCCTCCACTTT.

The chain uses TRBV5-5 and TRBJ2-5; TRBD1 matches 8 bases. The ends lost 1 base at V and 5 bases at J; junction bases unmatched: 7. Germline V gene data show CDR1 as SGHKS and CDR2 as YYEKEE (reference sequence). The CDR3 extends over 15 amino acids. The CDR3 nucleotides read TGTGCCAGCAGCTTGATTACAGGGGGTTACGAGACCCAGTACTTC. Its protein product is CASSLITGGYETQYF.

The chain couples TRBV28 to TRBJ2-7; 8 positions agree with TRBD1. The CDR3 sequence is 15 residues long. The trim removed 7 bases at V and 3 bases at J, leaving 11 bases unmatched. Per germline, CDR1 MDHEN and CDR2 SYDVKM. The CDR3 loop is CASNGQGASHYEQYF. CDR3 nucleotide sequence: TGTGCCAGCAATGGACAGGGAGCATCCCACTACGAGCAGTACTTC. Full variable domain (rest looked up from reference TRBV28 and TRBJ2-7): DVKVTQSSRYLVKRTGEKVFLECVQDMDHENMFWYRQDPGLGLRLIYFSYDVKMKEKGDIPEGYSVSREKKERFSLILESASTNQTSMYLCASNGQGASHYEQYFGPGTRLTVT.

This clone appeared a single time. The chain recombines TRBV9 with TRBJ2-7; D might be TRBD2 (7 bases). The germline V gene has CDR1 SGDLS and CDR2 YYNGEE. CDR3 length: 14 residues. V was cut by 3 bases and J by 7 bases, with 17 bases left in between. In nucleotides, the CDR3 is TGTGCCAGCAGCGCTACTCTCAGGGGAGGGGAGCAGTACTTC. Translation gives CASSATLRGGEQYF. Full variable domain (remainder filled in from reference TRBV9 and TRBJ2-7): DSGVTQTPKHLITATGQRVTLRCSPRSGDLSVYWYQQSLDQGLQFLIQYYNGEERAKGNILERFSAQQFPDLHSELNLSSLELGDSALYFCASSATLRGGEQYFGPGTRLTVT.

The V and J genes are TRBV10-3 and TRBJ1-1; D ambiguous. The CDR3 covers 14 residues. The germline CDR1 and CDR2 sequences are ENHRY and SYGVKD. V was trimmed by 2 bases and J by 1 base, leaving 8 bases between them. CDR3 bases: TGTGCCATCAGTGAGATAGCTGGGAACACTGAAGCTTTCTTT. Amino acid sequence: CAISEIAGNTEAFF.

The chain employs TRBV6-5 and TRBJ2-5; the D gene is possibly TRBD1 (6 bases). Germline CDR1 MNHEY, CDR2 SVGAGI. CDR3 size: 14 residues. Trimming removed 4 bases from V and 3 bases from J, with 12 bases in between. The chain's CDR3 is CASSLQGTKETQYF. The CDR3 coding sequence is TGTGCCAGCAGTTTACAGGGAACGAAAGAGACCCAGTACTTC.

This chain joins TRBV11-2 and TRBJ2-5; TRBD2 matches 10 bases. Germline V CDR1 and CDR2: SGHAT, FQNNGV. The CDR3 runs to 17 residues. V lost 4 bases and J lost 4; bases outside the gene matches: 12. CDR3: CASSSIAPLAGAETQYF. DNA for the CDR3: TGTGCCAGCAGCTCCATCGCCCCCCTAGCGGGAGCAGAGACCCAGTACTTC. The whole variable domain, filled in from reference TRBV11-2 and TRBJ2-5, reads EAGVAQSPRYKIIEKRQSVAFWCNPISGHATLYWYQQILGQGPKLLIQFQNNGVVDDSQLPKDRFSAERLKGVDSTLKIQPAKLEDSAVYLCASSSIAPLAGAETQYFGPGTRLLVL.

The rearrangement links TRBV19 to TRBJ2-3; D not resolved. Trimming left V 8 bases short and J 8 bases short, with 11 bases between. The CDR3 extends over 11 amino acids. Germline lookup yields CDR1 LNHDA and CDR2 SQIVND (reference sequence). Written as DNA, the CDR3 is TGTGCCAGTGGAACAGTTTCTACGCAGTATTTT. Translated: CASGTVSTQYF. Looking up the rest from reference TRBV19 and TRBJ2-3 gives the full variable domain: DGGITQSPKYLFRKEGQNVTLSCEQNLNHDAMYWYRQDPGQGLRLIYYSQIVNDFQKGDIAEGYSVSREKKESFPLTVTSAQKNPTAFYLCASGTVSTQYFGPGTRLTVL.

The chain uses TRBV28 and TRBJ2-1; 14 bases are shared with TRBD2. The CDR3 consists of 16 residues. In germline, CDR1 is MDHEN, CDR2 SYDVKM. Unmatched junction bases numbered 13, after V lost 6 bases and J lost 12 bases. Here the CDR3 DNA reads TGTGCCAGCAGCCCCCCGGGACTAGCGGGAGATTTGGGGCAGTTCTTC. It codes for CASSPPGLAGDLGQFF.

The table lists this clone with a count of one. The rearrangement joins TRBV11-3 to TRBJ2-2; 10 nucleotides align to TRBD1. After removal of 5 bases from V and 5 bases from J, the junction contained 8 bases not matched to a gene. Germline assignment: CDR1 SGHNT and CDR2 YENEEA. This CDR3 contains 16 residues. The CDR3 is CASSPRSGQGTGELFF. CDR3 coding DNA: TGTGCCAGCAGCCCAAGATCGGGACAGGGGACCGGGGAGCTGTTTTTT.

V and J are TRBV9 and TRBJ1-1; tentative D call: TRBD1 (6 bases). The CDR3 sequence is 15 residues long. Looked up from germline, CDR1 is SGDLS and CDR2 is YYNGEE. The ends were cut back, 0 bases at V and 4 bases at J, with 13 bases in the middle. CDR3 nucleotide sequence: TGTGCCAGCAGCGTAGCGGGGGGCGCGGGCACTGAAGCTTTCTTT. This translates into CASSVAGGAGTEAFF. Full variable domain (rest looked up from reference TRBV9 and TRBJ1-1): DSGVTQTPKHLITATGQRVTLRCSPRSGDLSVYWYQQSLDQGLQFLIQYYNGEERAKGNILERFSAQQFPDLHSELNLSSLELGDSALYFCASSVAGGAGTEAFFGQGTRLTVV.

V usage is TRBV28 and J usage is TRBJ2-1; D is perhaps TRBD2 (6 bases). From germline, CDR1 is MDHEN and CDR2 SYDVKM. This CDR3 comprises 12 residues. The ends were cut back, 4 bases at V and 8 bases at J, with 9 bases in the middle. The CDR3 sequence: CASSYRGYEQFF. CDR3 nucleotides: TGTGCCAGCAGTTACCGGGGGTATGAGCAGTTCTTC. The full variable domain, its missing parts supplied by reference TRBV28 and TRBJ2-1, is DVKVTQSSRYLVKRTGEKVFLECVQDMDHENMFWYRQDPGLGLRLIYFSYDVKMKEKGDIPEGYSVSREKKERFSLILESASTNQTSMYLCASSYRGYEQFFGPGTRLTVL.

CDR3 sequence: CASSIGGRLMNTEAFF. For the CDR3, the DNA is TGTGCCAGTAGTATAGGGGGGCGACTTATGAACACTGAAGCTTTCTTT. This sequence joins TRBV19 and TRBJ1-1; TRBD1 is a possible D gene (6 bases). With 1 base removed from V and 0 bases from J, the gap between germline ends came to 12 bases. The CDR3 consists of 16 residues. Germline-derived CDR1 and CDR2 are LNHDA and SQIVND (reference sequence).

This clone was detected only once. The rearrangement joins TRBV29-1 to TRBJ2-5, with a weak D call TRBD1 (6 bases). The V gene lost 4 bases and the J gene lost 2 bases, with 8 bases spanning the gap. Germline CDR1 reads SQVTM; CDR2 reads ANQGSEA. The CDR3 has 12 amino acids. Here the CDR3 reads CSVAQGQETQYF. The CDR3 DNA is TGCAGCGTTGCACAGGGACAAGAGACCCAGTACTTC.

The genes are TRBV28 and TRBJ2-7; D unclear. CDR1 and CDR2 (germline): MDHEN, SYDVKM. The V and J ends lost 6 bases and 6 bases respectively, with 12 bases between them. The CDR3 length is 12 residues. The DNA of the CDR3 is TGTGCCAGCAGCCCGGCGGTGATCGAGCAGTACTTC. Translating it yields CASSPAVIEQYF.

V usage is TRBV5-5 and J usage is TRBJ2-2, with 9 bases that match TRBD1. The V gene end was trimmed by 0 bases and the J gene end by 3 bases; junction bases not matched to a gene: 6. This CDR3 has 17 residues. From germline, CDR1 is SGHKS and CDR2 YYEKEE (reference sequence). CDR3 residues: CASSLEGDRVYTGELFF. In nucleotides, the CDR3 is TGTGCCAGCAGCTTGGAGGGGGACAGGGTTTACACCGGGGAGCTGTTTTTT.

This chain links TRBV28 with TRBJ1-5, with 7 bases matching TRBD1. The ends lost 6 bases at V and 0 bases at J; junction bases unmatched: 11. The germline CDR1 and CDR2 sequences are MDHEN and SYDVKM. This CDR3 region has 17 residues. DNA for the CDR3: TGTGCCAGCAGCGCCCAGGGGGTCGCATATAGCAATCAGCCCCAGCATTTT. Translated, it gives CASSAQGVAYSNQPQHF.

The chain is built from TRBV27 and TRBJ2-6, with TRBD1 identical over 9 bases. The CDR3 totals 17 residues. J lost 2 bases, V lost 5 bases, and 7 bases had no gene match. Per germline, CDR1 MNHEY and CDR2 SMNVEV (reference sequence). The chain's CDR3 is CASSRGQGSAGANVLTF. DNA for the CDR3: TGTGCCAGCAGTAGGGGACAGGGCTCTGCTGGGGCCAACGTCCTGACTTTC.

The chain recombines TRBV7-3 with TRBJ1-1; no firm D call. Between the trimmed V and J ends, which lost 0 bases and 4 bases, there was a span of 12 bases. CDR1 and CDR2 from the germline V gene are SGHTA and FQGTGA. There are 15 residues in the CDR3. The CDR3 sequence: CASSLTSGISTEAFF. CDR3 nucleotides: TGTGCCAGCAGCTTAACTTCCGGGATAAGCACTGAAGCTTTCTTT.

The rearrangement links TRBV29-1 to TRBJ2-7, with 7 bases that match TRBD2. Germline V CDR1 and CDR2: SQVTM, ANQGSEA. This CDR3 region has 11 residues. The trim removed 6 bases at V and 4 bases at J, leaving 3 bases unmatched. This CDR3 is CSVLLAYEQYF. Here the CDR3 DNA reads TGCAGCGTCTTACTAGCGTACGAGCAGTACTTC.

This chain joins TRBV24-1 and TRBJ2-3; D ambiguous. The length of the CDR3 is 11 residues. V was clipped by 5 bases and J by 8 bases, with 7 bases between them. Per germline, CDR1 KGHDR and CDR2 SFDVKD. The CDR3 is CATSVSGTQYF. In nucleotides, the CDR3 is TGTGCCACCAGTGTGTCAGGTACGCAGTATTTT.

The CDR3 here is CASSALLLRGSYEQYF. As DNA, the CDR3 is TGTGCCAGCAGCGCCCTTCTCCTACGGGGATCCTACGAGCAGTACTTC. V and J are TRBV7-2 and TRBJ2-7, with D possibly being TRBD2 (5 bases). CDR1 SGHTA and CDR2 FQGNSA come from the germline V gene. Trimming left V 5 bases short and J 1 base short, with 18 bases between. This CDR3 contains 16 residues.

The J gene is TRBJ2-7, the V gene TRBV28; 7 positions agree with TRBD2. J gave up 0 bases and V 4 bases, and 6 bases lay outside the gene matches. This CDR3 is built from 15 residues. Germline assignment: CDR1 MDHEN and CDR2 SYDVKM. The CDR3 reads CASSSGTGGSYEQYF. CDR3 nucleotides: TGTGCCAGCAGTTCCGGGACGGGAGGCTCCTACGAGCAGTACTTC.